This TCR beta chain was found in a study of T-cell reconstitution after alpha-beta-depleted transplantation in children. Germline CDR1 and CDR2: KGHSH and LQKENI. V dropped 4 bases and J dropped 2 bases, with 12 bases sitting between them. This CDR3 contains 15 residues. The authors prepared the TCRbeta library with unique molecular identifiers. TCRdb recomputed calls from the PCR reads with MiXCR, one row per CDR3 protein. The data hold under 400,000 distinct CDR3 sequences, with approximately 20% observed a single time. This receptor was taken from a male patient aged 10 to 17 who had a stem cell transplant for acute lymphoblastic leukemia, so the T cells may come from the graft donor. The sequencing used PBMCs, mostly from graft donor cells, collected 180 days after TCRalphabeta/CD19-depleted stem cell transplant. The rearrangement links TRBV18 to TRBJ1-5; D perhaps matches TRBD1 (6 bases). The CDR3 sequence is CASSQGHHGNQPQHF. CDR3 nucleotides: TGTGCCAGCTCACAGGGACACCATGGCAATCAGCCCCAGCATTTT.